These 21 T cell receptor beta chains came from one sample sequenced in a study of T cell repertoires in cytomegalovirus infection. TCRdb re-called the reads through MiXCR, storing one row per CDR3 protein. There are around 630,000 distinct CDR3 sequences in the sample; around 24% occur only once, and less than 9.5% lies in the top ten. Sequenced material: CD8+ T cells from PBMCs. All receptors derive from a human donor in good health (CMV status not recorded). Some clones in this sample may be carry-over from other donors' samples.

J is TRBJ1-2 and V is TRBV29-1; 7 bases match TRBD1. Germline CDR1 reads SQVTM; CDR2 reads ANQGSEA. V lost 6 bases to trimming and J lost 8 bases; unmatched junction nucleotides: 12. The CDR3 is 13 residues long. CDR3 in amino acids: CSVDTGRGGGYTF. The CDR3 nucleotides are TGCAGCGTCGACACAGGGCGAGGGGGCGGCTACACCTTC.

Only one count was recorded for this clonotype. The chain is built from TRBV28 and TRBJ1-1, with D unresolved. Germline CDR1 MDHEN, CDR2 SYDVKM. The CDR3 is made up of 11 amino acids. V dropped 10 bases and J dropped 7 bases, with 13 bases sitting between them. CDR3 amino acids: CANIHDLEAFF. Here the CDR3 DNA reads TGTGCCAACATTCACGACCTTGAAGCTTTCTTT.

This clonotype turned up a few times. The chain is built from TRBV6-1 and TRBJ1-2; 7 bases are shared with TRBD1. Germline loops: CDR1 MNHNS, CDR2 SASEGT. With 5 bases clipped from V and 4 bases from J, the junction kept 10 bases outside the gene matches. The CDR3 totals 15 residues. The CDR3 region has the DNA TGTGCCAGCAGTAGAGTGACAGGGAGCGCCTATGGCTACACCTTC. Amino acid sequence: CASSRVTGSAYGYTF.

This clonotype was seen many times. The V gene is TRBV7-2, the J gene TRBJ1-2, with D tentatively TRBD1 (5 bases). The CDR3 loop spans 13 amino acids. Trimming left V 1 base short and J 4 bases short, with 7 bases between. Germline V lookup: CDR1 SGHTA, CDR2 FQGNSA. CDR3: CASSLGQSYGYTF. The CDR3, as DNA: TGTGCCAGCAGCTTAGGACAGAGCTATGGCTACACCTTC.

This clonotype was counted between two and nine times. V usage is TRBV7-9 and J usage is TRBJ1-2, with unresolved D. The length of the CDR3 is 15 residues. The V gene's germline CDR1 is SEHNR and CDR2 FQNEAQ (reference sequence). With 2 bases removed from V and 3 bases from J, the gap between germline ends came to 13 bases. The CDR3: CASSLRGGDYYGYTF. CDR3 coding DNA: TGTGCCAGCAGCTTACGAGGCGGGGATTACTATGGCTACACCTTC.

This clonotype was detected a few times. V usage is TRBV10-3 and J usage is TRBJ2-5; D is unresolved. Germline values: CDR1 ENHRY, CDR2 SYGVKD. V shed 2 bases and J shed 5 bases, with 9 bases lying between them. The CDR3 loop spans 13 amino acids. For the CDR3, the DNA is TGTGCCATCAGTGAGCGCGGTGGGGAGACCCAGTACTTC. Amino acids: CAISERGGETQYF.

With regard to this clonotype: A read error may explain this, as a much larger clone is one base away. This CDR3 is CANSHAGRTGELFF. CDR3 in DNA: TGTGCCAACAGTCACGCGGGGCGGACCGGGGAGCTGTTTTTT. The genes are TRBV28 and TRBJ2-2; D possibly corresponds to TRBD2 (6 bases). Germline V gives CDR1 MDHEN, CDR2 SYDVKM. The CDR3 runs to 14 residues.

The J gene is TRBJ1-1, the V gene TRBV6-5; the match to TRBD1 covers 11 bases. Germline V gives CDR1 MNHEY, CDR2 SVGAGI. After removal of 5 bases from V and 6 bases from J, the junction contained 5 bases not matched to a gene. This CDR3 contains 14 residues. The CDR3 DNA sequence: TGTGCCAGCAGTCCCGGACAGGGGGCGTCTGAAGCTTTCTTT. Protein product: CASSPGQGASEAFF.

This clonotype was counted between two and nine times. J is TRBJ2-1 and V is TRBV6-5, with D maybe TRBD2 (7 bases). Germline V CDR1 and CDR2: MNHEY, SVGAGI. Trimming removed 0 bases at V and 8 bases at J, with 14 bases between. This CDR3 comprises 15 residues. The CDR3, as DNA: TGTGCCAGCAGTTACTCTCGCGGGGGCGAAGATGAGCAGTTCTTC. Protein sequence: CASSYSRGGEDEQFF.

This clonotype was picked up a small number of times. The chain has TRBV24-1 and TRBJ2-1, with TRBD2 matching over 8 bases. The ends lost 4 bases at V and 2 bases at J; junction bases unmatched: 3. Per germline, CDR1 KGHDR and CDR2 SFDVKD. The CDR3 covers 15 residues. CDR3 amino acids: CATSDGGAAYNEQFF. The DNA of the CDR3 is TGTGCCACCAGTGACGGGGGGGCCGCCTACAATGAGCAGTTCTTC.

The V call is TRBV24-1, the J call TRBJ2-1, with D perhaps matching TRBD1 (6 bases). CDR3 length: 14 amino acids. Germline V gene sequence: CDR1 KGHDR, CDR2 SFDVKD. V shed 4 bases and J shed 5 bases, with 11 bases lying between them. CDR3 bases: TGTGCCACCAGTGACCCGGACAGAAACAATGAGCAGTTCTTC. It encodes CATSDPDRNNEQFF.

Only a few counts were recorded for this clonotype. J is TRBJ1-2 and V is TRBV2; D is unresolved. The V end lost 7 bases, the J end lost 4 bases, and 13 bases lay between the germline ends. The CDR3 consists of 13 residues. Germline V gene data show CDR1 as SNHLY and CDR2 as FYNNEI. CDR3 nucleotides: TGTGCCAGCATATTGAGGATAGGCTATGGCTACACCTTC. Its protein product is CASILRIGYGYTF.

This clonotype was seen a few times. V and J are TRBV5-1 and TRBJ2-4, with 8 bases matching TRBD2. CDR3 length: 15 residues. The trim removed 5 bases at V and 4 bases at J, leaving 8 bases unmatched. From germline, CDR1 is SGHRS and CDR2 YFSETQ. The CDR3 region is CASSWGSGGKNIQYF. CDR3 nucleotides: TGCGCCAGCAGTTGGGGGAGCGGGGGAAAAAACATTCAGTACTTC.

This clonotype was recorded many times. The chain employs TRBV7-6 and TRBJ2-1; D unclear. This CDR3 contains 12 residues. Germline CDR1 SGHVS, CDR2 FNYEAQ. With 10 bases removed from V and 0 bases from J, the gap between germline ends came to 7 bases. The CDR3 spells CAITSSYNEQFF. The CDR3 nucleotides read TGTGCCATTACGAGCTCCTACAATGAGCAGTTCTTC.

This clonotype was counted ten times or more. The chain carries TRBV7-8 and TRBJ2-1, with D perhaps being TRBD1 or TRBD2 (6 bases each). The CDR3 has 18 residues. Looked up from germline, CDR1 is SGHVS and CDR2 is FQNEAQ. V lost 3 bases to trimming and J lost 0 bases, with 18 bases between them. The CDR3 is CASSFRGGRISSYNEQFF. The CDR3 DNA reads TGTGCCAGCAGCTTCCGTGGGGGGCGAATTAGCTCCTACAATGAGCAGTTCTTC. Combining the CDR3 with reference TRBV7-8 and TRBJ2-1 gives the whole variable domain GAGVSQSPRYKVAKRGQDVALRCDPISGHVSLFWYQQALGQGPEFLTYFQNEAQLDKSGLPSDRFFAERPEGSVSTLKIQRTQQEDSAVYLCASSFRGGRISSYNEQFFGPGTRLTVL.

In this sample, this clonotype turned up a few times. The gene calls are TRBV3-1 and TRBJ2-2; 8 positions match TRBD2. V trimming: 5 bases; J trimming: 2 bases; junction bases outside the gene matches: 4. Germline assignment: CDR1 LGHDT and CDR2 YNNKEL (reference sequence). The CDR3 extends over 15 amino acids. The CDR3 loop reads CASSNSGDNTGELFF. The CDR3 nucleotides are TGTGCCAGCAGCAATAGCGGGGACAACACCGGGGAGCTGTTTTTT.

This clonotype was seen many times. The CDR3: CASSLPMSTDTQYF. CDR3 DNA sequence: TGTGCCAGCAGCTTACCCATGAGCACAGATACGCAGTATTTT. This rearrangement joins TRBV7-6 to TRBJ2-3; unclear D gene. Germline V gives CDR1 SGHVS, CDR2 FNYEAQ. The CDR3 runs to 14 residues. The V and J ends lost 2 bases and 0 bases respectively, with 6 bases between them.

The chain combines TRBV10-3 with TRBJ1-5; 8 nucleotides agree with TRBD1. The V gene's germline CDR1 is ENHRY and CDR2 SYGVKD. CDR3 size: 16 residues. Unmatched junction bases numbered 6, after V lost 3 bases and J lost 2 bases. The DNA of the CDR3 is TGTGCCATCAGTGATGGACAGGGATGGGGCAATCAGCCCCAGCATTTT. The encoded protein is CAISDGQGWGNQPQHF.

Points on this clonotype: A much larger clonotype is one base distant, so this may be a read error. The rearrangement joins TRBV28 to TRBJ1-5, with 10 bases lining up with TRBD1. The CDR3 loop spans 15 amino acids. The V gene's germline CDR1 is MDHEN and CDR2 SYDVKM. In DNA, the CDR3 is TGTGTCAGCAGTTTCCGGACAGGGGGACATCAGCCCCAGCATTTT. Amino acids: CVSSFRTGGHQPQHF.

This clonotype has at least ten counts. The chain has TRBV28 and TRBJ2-1; TRBD2 agrees at 10 bases. J lost 5 bases, V lost 5 bases, and 3 bases had no gene match. CDR3 length: 14 amino acids. Germline CDR1 MDHEN, CDR2 SYDVKM. CDR3 sequence (DNA): TGTGCCAGCAGTCGAGCGGGGGGGCACAATGAGCAGTTCTTC. This gives the protein CASSRAGGHNEQFF.

Worth noting for this clonotype: Being one base from a much bigger clone, this may be a read error. The chain couples TRBV11-1 to TRBJ2-7; D possibly corresponds to TRBD1 (7 bases). The CDR3 runs 13 residues. CDR1 is SGHAT and CDR2 is FQDESV in the germline V gene (reference sequence). V lost 10 bases and J 7 bases, leaving 20 bases between the germline ends. CDR3 loop: CANRLDREVEQYF. DNA of the CDR3: TGTGCCAACAGGCTCGACAGGGAGGTGGAGCAGTACTTC.